This T cell receptor beta chain was sequenced for a study of OX40 agonist ivuxolimab in advanced cancers. The CDR3 sequence is 13 residues long. V lost 5 bases and J 6 bases, leaving 13 bases between the germline ends. Germline CDR1 and CDR2: MNHEY and SVGAGI. As concerns this clone: Its specificity is not known.

General study points: Partial responders treated at 0.1-3.0 mg/kg exhibited clonal expansion among the lowest measured.

Produced via immunoSEQ multiplex PCR; TCRdb's table is partial and in-frame only. The repertoire holds 50,000 to 85,000 clones, with around 90% as singletons. Sequenced here: CD4+ or CD8+ T cells sorted from blood, sampled in a trial of the OX40 agonist ivuxolimab. The sequence derives from an adult with an advanced solid tumor such as melanoma, head and neck, liver or kidney cancer. The genes are TRBV6-5 and TRBJ1-1; the D gene is possibly TRBD1 (5 bases). The CDR3 loop reads CASSRPGTPEAFF. As DNA, the CDR3 is TGTGCCAGCAGTCGCCCCGGGACCCCTGAAGCTTTCTTT.